The 17 T cell receptor beta chains below come from one sample, sequenced in a study of response to subunit inactivated influenza vaccine. MiXCR was run by TCRdb on the RT-PCR reads, yielding one entry per CDR3 protein. The sample includes some 540,000 distinct CDR3 sequences, 20% to 25% of them seen just once. The same sample was also studied in work on T cells expressing NK-cell markers. Per that study: The authors generated TCR beta cDNA through 5'RACE template switching with UMIs.

The source material was CD4+ T cells sorted from PBMCs, sampled 11 to 12 days after vaccination. The receptor set was obtained from a man aged 45-65 years who received an inactivated influenza vaccine.

This clonotype appeared a few times. The rearrangement joins TRBV4-3 to TRBJ2-4; tentative D call: TRBD1 (5 bases). Per germline, CDR1 LGHNA and CDR2 YSLEER. This CDR3 is 14 amino acids long. With 0 bases removed from V and 7 bases from J, the gap between germline ends came to 10 bases. CDR3 in amino acids: CASSQDAGPNIQYF. The CDR3 coding sequence is TGCGCCAGCAGCCAAGACGCAGGGCCGAACATTCAGTACTTC.

This clonotype was counted at least ten times. V is TRBV20-1 and J is TRBJ1-3; no clear D gene. This CDR3 has 14 amino acids. Trimming removed 5 bases from V and 0 bases from J, with 11 bases in between. In germline, CDR1 is DFQATT, CDR2 SNEGSKA (reference sequence). This CDR3 reads CSASDPSSGNTIYF. The CDR3, as DNA: TGCAGTGCTTCCGACCCGAGCTCTGGAAACACCATATATTTT.

The table lists this clonotype with a few counts. The V call is TRBV15, the J call TRBJ1-1, with D unresolved. Trimming pared 4 bases from V and 6 bases from J, leaving 18 bases between. Germline lookup yields CDR1 LNHNV and CDR2 YYDKDF (reference sequence). The CDR3 sequence is 15 residues long. CDR3: CATSTRGRVIPEAFF. CDR3 bases: TGTGCCACCAGCACCCGTGGGAGGGTTATCCCTGAAGCTTTCTTT.

There are a few counts of this clonotype. The rearrangement joins TRBV4-3 to TRBJ2-6, with 8 bases aligning to TRBD1. This CDR3 contains 19 residues. Unmatched junction bases numbered 7, after V lost 0 bases and J lost 0 bases. Looked up from germline, CDR1 is LGHNA and CDR2 is YSLEER. CDR3 residues: CASSQDAGGLISGANVLTF. The CDR3 nucleotides read TGCGCCAGCAGCCAAGATGCAGGGGGCCTGATCTCTGGGGCCAACGTCCTGACTTTC.

The V call is TRBV12-3 or TRBV12-4, the J call TRBJ2-7, with D tentatively TRBD1 (5 bases). V was trimmed by 3 bases and J by 2 bases, leaving 32 bases between them. The CDR3 runs 21 residues. The DNA of the CDR3 is TGTGCCAGCAGTTTGGTGTCCCAGGGTTTATCGGTTGGTCATGTCCCCTACGAGCAGTACTTC. Amino acids: CASSLVSQGLSVGHVPYEQYF.

This clonotype was detected a few times. This chain connects TRBV4-3 to TRBJ2-1; either TRBD1 or TRBD2 may fit D (5 bases each). The CDR3 totals 16 residues. V lost 0 bases and J 9 bases, leaving 18 bases between the germline ends. Germline CDR1 reads LGHNA; CDR2 reads YSLEER. The CDR3 bases are TGCGCCAGCAGCCAAGATATCCGAGCCGACGGGGCTGAGCAGTTCTTC. Protein product: CASSQDIRADGAEQFF.

CDR3 sequence reads: CASSNLGRAPYEQYF. DNA of the CDR3: TGTGCCAGCAGTAACCTCGGGCGGGCCCCCTACGAGCAGTACTTC. This chain connects TRBV12-3 or TRBV12-4 to TRBJ2-7, with a possible D match to TRBD2 (5 bases). The CDR3 has 15 residues. The V and J ends lost 5 bases and 2 bases respectively, with 16 bases between them.

The gene calls are TRBV28 and TRBJ2-4; D is perhaps TRBD1 (6 bases). Trimming shortened V by 5 bases and J by 12 bases, and 14 bases separated the two germline ends. CDR1 and CDR2 from the germline V gene are MDHEN and SYDVKM. The CDR3 is 12 residues long. CDR3 sequence (DNA): TGTGCCAGCAGTGGGGGCGGGTGGGATCAGTACTTC. Translated: CASSGGGWDQYF.

This clonotype has just a few counts. The chain couples TRBV9 to TRBJ2-3; D remains ambiguous. Germline CDR1 reads SGDLS; CDR2 reads YYNGEE. This CDR3 has 16 residues. Between the trimmed V and J ends, which lost 4 bases and 6 bases, there was a span of 21 bases. The CDR3 DNA is TGTGCCAGCAGCACTCACACGGTTGAGTCTAAGGATACGCAGTATTTT. Its translation: CASSTHTVESKDTQYF. The full variable domain, its missing parts supplied by reference TRBV9 and TRBJ2-3, is DSGVTQTPKHLITATGQRVTLRCSPRSGDLSVYWYQQSLDQGLQFLIQYYNGEERAKGNILERFSAQQFPDLHSELNLSSLELGDSALYFCASSTHTVESKDTQYFGPGTRLTVL.

This clonotype was observed a few times. V and J are TRBV7-3 and TRBJ2-3, with D tentatively TRBD1 (5 bases). Germline lookup yields CDR1 SGHTA and CDR2 FQGTGA. This CDR3 is built from 14 residues. Trimming cost V 2 bases and J 3 bases, with 9 bases left between them. CDR3 sequence reads: CASSLDSRTDTQYF. DNA of the CDR3: TGTGCCAGCAGCTTAGACAGTCGGACAGATACGCAGTATTTT.

The table lists this clonotype with a few counts. The chain couples TRBV20-1 to TRBJ2-3; D is uncertain. V was cut by 7 bases and J by 2 bases, with 7 bases left in between. Germline loops: CDR1 DFQATT, CDR2 SNEGSKA (reference sequence). The CDR3 spans 11 residues. The CDR3 DNA reads as TGCAGTGGACGGATCACAGATACGCAGTATTTT. Translation gives CSGRITDTQYF.

This sequence joins TRBV5-5 and TRBJ2-1; D gene uncertain. The V and J ends lost 4 bases and 12 bases respectively, with 20 bases between them. This CDR3 has 14 amino acids. Germline CDR1 SGHKS, CDR2 YYEKEE (reference sequence). The CDR3 is CASSHPVDLRWQFF. CDR3 sequence (DNA): TGTGCCAGCAGCCATCCTGTGGATCTTCGATGGCAGTTCTTC.

This clonotype came up a few times. The J gene is TRBJ1-1, the V gene TRBV29-1; D gene ambiguous. The CDR3 consists of 12 residues. Looked up from germline, CDR1 is SQVTM and CDR2 is ANQGSEA. Trimming left V 5 bases short and J 0 bases short, with 7 bases between. The CDR3 loop is CSVSQLNTEAFF. The DNA for the CDR3 is TGCAGCGTTAGCCAGTTGAACACTGAAGCTTTCTTT. Complete variable domain (other parts from reference TRBV29-1 and TRBJ1-1): SAVISQKPSRDICQRGTSLTIQCQVDSQVTMMFWYRQQPGQSLTLIATANQGSEATYESGFVIDKFPISRPNLTFSTLTVSNMSPEDSSIYLCSVSQLNTEAFFGQGTRLTVV.

The chain carries TRBV20-1 and TRBJ2-7; TRBD1 aligns across 9 bases. This CDR3 has 15 amino acids. Germline values: CDR1 DFQATT, CDR2 SNEGSKA (reference sequence). With V trimmed by 6 bases and J by 4 bases, 13 bases remained unmatched. The CDR3 here is CSATETGGPRYEQYF. In nucleotides, the CDR3 is TGCAGTGCCACAGAGACAGGGGGGCCGAGGTACGAGCAGTACTTC.

The V gene is TRBV5-6, the J gene TRBJ1-1, with 10 positions matching TRBD1. The germline V gene encodes CDR1 SGHDT and CDR2 YYEEEE. V gave up 0 bases and J gave up 0 bases; unmatched junction bases: 5. The CDR3 is made up of 17 amino acids. The DNA of the CDR3 is TGTGCCAGCAGCTTGGTTGGGACAGGGGCAGTGAACACTGAAGCTTTCTTT. Residues: CASSLVGTGAVNTEAFF.

V usage is TRBV28 and J usage is TRBJ2-7; D is possibly TRBD1 (6 bases). Germline loops: CDR1 MDHEN, CDR2 SYDVKM. The CDR3 is made up of 12 amino acids. V was shortened by 5 bases and J by 4 bases, with 9 bases between the two germline ends. In nucleotides, the CDR3 is TGTGCCAGCAGTAGGGGACATTACGAGCAGTACTTC. Protein product: CASSRGHYEQYF.

The J gene is TRBJ2-5, the V gene TRBV5-1, with 8 bases identical to TRBD2. V dropped 1 base and J dropped 2; count of bases not matched to a gene: 4. Germline values: CDR1 SGHRS, CDR2 YFSETQ. The CDR3 consists of 15 residues. CDR3 coding DNA: TGCGCCAGCAGCTTGCTATCGGGAGGGCAAGAGACCCAGTACTTC. Translating gives CASSLLSGGQETQYF.